This T cell receptor (beta chain) derives from a study of blood T cell repertoires in COVID-19. Study overall: COVID-19 samples, acute and convalescent, were from the United States, Italy and Spain. Sample material is recorded as cDNA or gDNA derived from T cells, B-cell-depleted T cells, or PBMCs.

The CDR3 extends over 14 amino acids. V lost 4 bases to trimming and J lost 5 bases; unmatched junction nucleotides: 8. Authors' methods: Reference gene primer amplification gave nucleated cell count estimates. Assay: immunoSEQ multiplex PCR; the TCRdb copy retains only in-frame clones and omits some. The DNA gave D and trimming, while V, J and clone size come from that table. The data hold about 160,000 clones, with 78% observed a single time. Sequencing was carried out using peripheral blood. The TCR originated in a woman aged 80 or over with acute or convalescent COVID-19. The rearrangement links TRBV5-3 to TRBJ2-5, with 7 bases that match TRBD1. TRBV5-3 is noted as an ORF with a role that remains uncertain. CDR3 in DNA: TGTGCCAGAAGCGCCTTAGGGACAGAGGAGACCCAGTACTTC. Protein: CARSALGTEETQYF.